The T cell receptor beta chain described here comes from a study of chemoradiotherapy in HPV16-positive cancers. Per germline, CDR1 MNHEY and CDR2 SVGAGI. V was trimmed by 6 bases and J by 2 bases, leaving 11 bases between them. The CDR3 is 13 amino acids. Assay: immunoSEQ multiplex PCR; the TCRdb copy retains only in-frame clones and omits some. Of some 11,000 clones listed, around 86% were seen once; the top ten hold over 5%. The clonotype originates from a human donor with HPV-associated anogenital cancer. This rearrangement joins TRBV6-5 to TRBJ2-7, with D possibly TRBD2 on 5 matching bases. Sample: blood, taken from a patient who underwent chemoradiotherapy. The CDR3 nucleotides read TGTGCCAGCAGCCGCGGGTTAGCCTACGAGCAGTACTTC. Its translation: CASSRGLAYEQYF.